This TCR beta chain is drawn from a study of T cells in Graves' hyperthyroidism and ophthalmopathy. Hyperthyroidism, newly diagnosed and lasting under 2 months, affected patients aged 18 to 65. Diagnostic decisions used clinical symptoms, serum thyroxine and TRAb, thyroid ultrasound and orbital computed tomography. From RNA transcripts, TCR beta CDR3 regions were amplified. During a first-round RT-PCR of the TCR CDR3, the HTBI primer set was used. TCRdb passed the multiplex PCR reads through MiXCR, listing each CDR3 protein once. The table records 600,000 to 900,000 distinct CDR3 sequences, roughly 17% of them present only once. From germline, CDR1 is SNHLY and CDR2 FYNNEI. The V end was cut by 0 bases, the J end by 1 base, with 6 bases between. The CDR3 has 14 residues. Ten or more counts support this clonotype.

V and J are TRBV2 and TRBJ1-1, with D unresolved. This receptor was taken from a man between 18 and 35 years old with Graves' hyperthyroidism. What was sequenced was blood. This CDR3 is CASSEAGENTEAFF. The CDR3 nucleotides are TGTGCCAGCAGTGAAGCGGGAGAGAACACTGAAGCTTTCTTT.